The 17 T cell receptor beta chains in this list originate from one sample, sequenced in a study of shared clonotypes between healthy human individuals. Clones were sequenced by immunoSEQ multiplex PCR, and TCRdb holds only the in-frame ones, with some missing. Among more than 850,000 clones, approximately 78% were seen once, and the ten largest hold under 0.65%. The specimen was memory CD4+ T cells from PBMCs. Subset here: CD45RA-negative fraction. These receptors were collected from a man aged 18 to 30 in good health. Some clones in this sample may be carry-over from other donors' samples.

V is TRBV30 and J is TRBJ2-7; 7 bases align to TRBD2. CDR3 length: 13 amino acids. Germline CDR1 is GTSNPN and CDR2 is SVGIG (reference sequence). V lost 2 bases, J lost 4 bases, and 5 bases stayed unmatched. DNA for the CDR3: TGTGCCTGGAGTCGAGGGGAGGGTTACGAGCAGTACTTC. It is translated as CAWSRGEGYEQYF.

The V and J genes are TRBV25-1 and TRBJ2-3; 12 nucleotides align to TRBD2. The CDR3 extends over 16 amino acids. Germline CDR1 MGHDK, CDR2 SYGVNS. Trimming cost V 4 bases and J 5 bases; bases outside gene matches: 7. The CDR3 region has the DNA TGTGCCAGCAGTGCCCTGACTAGCGGGAGCGGAGATACGCAGTATTTT. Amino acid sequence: CASSALTSGSGDTQYF.

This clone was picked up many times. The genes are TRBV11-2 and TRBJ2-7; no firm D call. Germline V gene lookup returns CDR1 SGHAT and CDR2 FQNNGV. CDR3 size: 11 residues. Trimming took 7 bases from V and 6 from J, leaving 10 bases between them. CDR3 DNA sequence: TGTGCCAGCACCTGGACGGGCGAGCAGTACTTC. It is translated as CASTWTGEQYF.

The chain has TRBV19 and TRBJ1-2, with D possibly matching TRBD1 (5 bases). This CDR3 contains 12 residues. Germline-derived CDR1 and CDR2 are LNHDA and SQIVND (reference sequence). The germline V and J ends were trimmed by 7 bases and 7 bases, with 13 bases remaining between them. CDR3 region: CASKRDGPGYTF. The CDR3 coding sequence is TGTGCCAGTAAACGGGACGGCCCTGGCTACACCTTC.

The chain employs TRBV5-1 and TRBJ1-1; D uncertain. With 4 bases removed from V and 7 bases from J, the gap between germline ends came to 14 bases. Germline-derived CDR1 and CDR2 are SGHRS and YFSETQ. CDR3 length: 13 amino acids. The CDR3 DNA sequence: TGCGCCAGCAGCCGGGCTGTACAAGATGAAGCTTTCTTT. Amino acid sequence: CASSRAVQDEAFF.

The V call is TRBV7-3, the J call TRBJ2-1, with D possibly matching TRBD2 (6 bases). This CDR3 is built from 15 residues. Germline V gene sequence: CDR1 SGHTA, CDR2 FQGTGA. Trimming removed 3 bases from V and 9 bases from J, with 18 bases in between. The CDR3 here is CASSFTGTLVSEQFF. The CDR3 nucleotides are TGTGCCAGCAGCTTCACCGGGACTCTCGTAAGTGAGCAGTTCTTC. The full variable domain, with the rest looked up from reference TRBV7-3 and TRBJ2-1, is GAGVSQTPSNKVTEKGKYVELRCDPISGHTALYWYRQSLGQGPEFLIYFQGTGAADDSGLPNDRFFAVRPEGSVSTLKIQRTERGDSAVYLCASSFTGTLVSEQFFGPGTRLTVL.

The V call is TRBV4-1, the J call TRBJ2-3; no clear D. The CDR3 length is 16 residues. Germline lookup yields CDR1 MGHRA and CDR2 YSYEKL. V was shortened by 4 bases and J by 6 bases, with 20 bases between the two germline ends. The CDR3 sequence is CASSPLMSRRSDTQYF. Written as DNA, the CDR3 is TGCGCCAGCAGCCCCCTGATGAGCCGCCGCAGTGATACGCAGTATTTT.

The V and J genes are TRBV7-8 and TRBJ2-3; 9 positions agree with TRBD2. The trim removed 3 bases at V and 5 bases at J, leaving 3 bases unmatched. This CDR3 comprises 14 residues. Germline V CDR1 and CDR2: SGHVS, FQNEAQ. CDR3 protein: CASSFILAGDTQYF. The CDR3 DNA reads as TGTGCCAGCAGCTTTATACTAGCGGGAGATACGCAGTATTTT.

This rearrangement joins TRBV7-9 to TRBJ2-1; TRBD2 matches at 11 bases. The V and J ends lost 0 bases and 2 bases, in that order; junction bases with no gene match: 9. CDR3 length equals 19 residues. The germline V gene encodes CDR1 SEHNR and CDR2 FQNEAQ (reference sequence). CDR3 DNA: TGTGCCAGCAGCTTAGCAGCTAGCGGGAGGCCAAGCACCTACAATGAGCAGTTCTTC. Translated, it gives CASSLAASGRPSTYNEQFF.

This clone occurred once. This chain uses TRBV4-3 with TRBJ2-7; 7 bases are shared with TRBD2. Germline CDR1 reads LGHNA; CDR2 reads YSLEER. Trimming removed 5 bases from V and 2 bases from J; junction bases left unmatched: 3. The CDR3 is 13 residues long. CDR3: CASSTSGAYEQYF. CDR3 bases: TGCGCCAGCAGCACAAGCGGGGCCTACGAGCAGTACTTC.

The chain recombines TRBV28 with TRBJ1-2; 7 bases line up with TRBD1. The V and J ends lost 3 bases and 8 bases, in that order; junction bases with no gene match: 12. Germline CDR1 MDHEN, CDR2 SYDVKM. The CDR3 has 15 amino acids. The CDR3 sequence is CASSFRGRQGYGYTF. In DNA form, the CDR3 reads TGTGCCAGCAGTTTTCGCGGTCGACAGGGTTACGGCTACACCTTC.

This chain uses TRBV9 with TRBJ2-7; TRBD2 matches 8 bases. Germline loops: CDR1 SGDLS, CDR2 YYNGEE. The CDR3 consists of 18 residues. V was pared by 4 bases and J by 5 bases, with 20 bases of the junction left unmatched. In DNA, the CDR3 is TGTGCCAGCAGCCCCTCGGGGGCGAGCCATAAAGCGGGAGACGAGCAGTACTTC. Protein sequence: CASSPSGASHKAGDEQYF.

CDR3 nucleotide sequence: TGTGCCAGCAGTTTATCGCTGGGCTTAGATACGCAGTATTTT. Protein product: CASSLSLGLDTQYF. The chain recombines TRBV27 with TRBJ2-3; no firm D call. Trimming pared 0 bases from V and 5 bases from J, leaving 9 bases between. The CDR3 has 14 amino acids. Per the germline V gene, CDR1 is MNHEY and CDR2 is SMNVEV (reference sequence).

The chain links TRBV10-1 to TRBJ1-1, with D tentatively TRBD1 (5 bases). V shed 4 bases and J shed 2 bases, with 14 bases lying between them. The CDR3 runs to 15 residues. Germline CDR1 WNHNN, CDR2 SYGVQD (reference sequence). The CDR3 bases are TGCGCCAGCAGTGGGGACCGACGGGGTAACACTGAAGCTTTCTTT. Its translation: CASSGDRRGNTEAFF.

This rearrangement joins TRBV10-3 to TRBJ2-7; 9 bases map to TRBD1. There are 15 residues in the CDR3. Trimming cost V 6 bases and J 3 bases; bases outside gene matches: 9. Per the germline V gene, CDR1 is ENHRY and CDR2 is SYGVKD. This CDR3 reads CAISPGQGVDYEQYF. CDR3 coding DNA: TGTGCCATCAGCCCGGGACAGGGAGTAGACTACGAGCAGTACTTC.

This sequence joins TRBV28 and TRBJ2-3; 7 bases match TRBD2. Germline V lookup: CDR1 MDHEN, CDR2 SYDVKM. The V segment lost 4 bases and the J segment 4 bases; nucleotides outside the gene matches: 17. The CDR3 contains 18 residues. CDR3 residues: CASSSPWVERRGADTQYF. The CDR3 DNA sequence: TGTGCCAGCAGTTCCCCCTGGGTGGAACGTCGGGGGGCAGATACGCAGTATTTT. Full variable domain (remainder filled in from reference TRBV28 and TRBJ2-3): DVKVTQSSRYLVKRTGEKVFLECVQDMDHENMFWYRQDPGLGLRLIYFSYDVKMKEKGDIPEGYSVSREKKERFSLILESASTNQTSMYLCASSSPWVERRGADTQYFGPGTRLTVL.

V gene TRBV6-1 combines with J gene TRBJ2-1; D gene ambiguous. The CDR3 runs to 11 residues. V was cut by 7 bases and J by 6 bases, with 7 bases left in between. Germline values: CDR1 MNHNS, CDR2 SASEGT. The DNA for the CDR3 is TGTGCCAGCATGGCGGCCAATGAGCAGTTCTTC. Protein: CASMAANEQFF.